The 30 T cell receptor beta chains reported below all come from one sample, sequenced in a study of cytomegalovirus exposure and HLA in healthy donors (dated by TCRdb to 2016 to 2017). The library was built by means of the immunoSEQ multiplex PCR assay. A mixture of 60 forward primers for TCR Vbeta segments and 13 reverse primers for TCR Jbeta segments was used in the multiplex PCR. Here the immuneACCESS table is served through TCRdb, limited to in-frame sequences with V and J called. Missing clones are a known gap in these copies; in checked studies unresolved V genes cover under half, and the rest lacks a known reason. The sample table contains approximately 110,000 clones; only one count was recorded for approximately 80% of them. Roughly 4.9% of the sample belongs to the ten largest clones. The sequencing sample was made of PBMCs. These receptors originate from a female donor in good health and CMV-seropositive.

The chain recombines TRBV5-5 with TRBJ1-1, with unresolved D. Looked up from germline, CDR1 is SGHKS and CDR2 is YYEKEE (reference sequence). This CDR3 is 14 amino acids long. V was cut by 6 bases and J by 0 bases, with 12 bases left in between. CDR3 residues: CASTPFSLNTEAFF. The CDR3, as DNA: TGTGCCAGCACCCCTTTCAGTCTGAACACTGAAGCTTTCTTT. Drawing the rest from reference TRBV5-5 and TRBJ1-1, the complete variable domain is DAGVTQSPTHLIKTRGQQVTLRCSPISGHKSVSWYQQVLGQGPQFIFQYYEKEERGRGNFPDRFSARQFPNYSSELNVNALLLGDSALYLCASTPFSLNTEAFFGQGTRLTVV.

The V call is TRBV9, the J call TRBJ2-5; a weak D match, TRBD1 (6 bases). The CDR3 extends over 14 amino acids. Germline loops: CDR1 SGDLS, CDR2 YYNGEE. Deletions cut 1 base from V and 5 bases from J, with 12 bases between. Here the CDR3 DNA reads TGTGCCAGCAGCGTACGGGGCCAGGGGGAGACCCAGTACTTC. Protein product: CASSVRGQGETQYF.

The chain has TRBV18 and TRBJ1-2; 8 bases map to TRBD1. The CDR3 is made up of 16 amino acids. Germline CDR1 KGHSH, CDR2 LQKENI. J was trimmed by 0 bases and V by 5 bases; bases with no gene match: 8. The CDR3 coding sequence is TGTGCCAGCTCATTTGGGACAGGCCCTACTAACTATGGCTACACCTTC. Encoded protein: CASSFGTGPTNYGYTF.

V is TRBV27 and J is TRBJ2-3; no definite D call. Per the germline V gene, CDR1 is MNHEY and CDR2 is SMNVEV (reference sequence). There are 14 residues in the CDR3. With 0 bases removed from V and 6 bases from J, the gap between germline ends came to 10 bases. The CDR3 reads CASSLSRGTDTQYF. In DNA form, the CDR3 reads TGTGCCAGCAGTTTATCACGCGGTACGGATACGCAGTATTTT.

The chain carries TRBV9 and TRBJ1-1, with TRBD1 as a possible D gene (6 bases). The V gene lost 0 bases and the J gene lost 1 base, with 10 bases spanning the gap. The CDR3 has 15 amino acids. In germline, CDR1 is SGDLS, CDR2 YYNGEE. CDR3 sequence: CASSVGTTGNTEAFF. The CDR3 DNA sequence: TGTGCCAGCAGCGTAGGGACGACAGGGAACACTGAAGCTTTCTTT.

This chain joins TRBV9 and TRBJ1-2; 7 nucleotides agree with TRBD1. Germline-derived CDR1 and CDR2 are SGDLS and YYNGEE. CDR3 size: 14 residues. V shed 4 bases, J shed 4 bases, and the junction held 7 bases outside the gene matches. The CDR3 loop reads CASSPQGSAYGYTF. For the CDR3, the DNA is TGTGCCAGCAGCCCACAGGGGAGTGCCTATGGCTACACCTTC.

CDR3 in DNA: TGCGCCAGCAGCCGGGGACAGGGCCCGTTAGCAGATACGCAGTATTTT. It yields the protein CASSRGQGPLADTQYF. The chain recombines TRBV4-1 with TRBJ2-3; 9 nucleotides line up with TRBD1. The length of the CDR3 is 16 residues. Per the germline V gene, CDR1 is MGHRA and CDR2 is YSYEKL. The ends lost 4 bases at V and 4 bases at J; junction bases unmatched: 9.

The V gene is TRBV18, the J gene TRBJ1-1, with D possibly matching TRBD1 (6 bases). V was clipped by 6 bases and J by 1 base, with 12 bases between them. Germline loops: CDR1 KGHSH, CDR2 LQKENI. The CDR3 is 14 residues long. The CDR3 DNA sequence: TGTGCCAGCTCCCAAGGACAGACGAACACTGAAGCTTTCTTT. This encodes CASSQGQTNTEAFF.

This clone was counted a few times. V gene TRBV29-1 combines with J gene TRBJ1-5; no firm D call. Trimming took off 7 bases at V and 4 bases at J, with 14 bases between the two ends. Germline loops: CDR1 SQVTM, CDR2 ANQGSEA. The CDR3 sequence is 13 residues long. The CDR3 sequence is CSAVGGLNQPQHF. As DNA, the CDR3 is TGCAGCGCCGTCGGAGGCTTAAATCAGCCCCAGCATTTT.

This clone was picked up a small number of times. The chain couples TRBV6-6 to TRBJ2-1; D is unclear. CDR3 length: 12 residues. V was trimmed by 4 bases and J by 8 bases, leaving 9 bases between them. The germline V gene has CDR1 MNHNY and CDR2 SVGAGI (reference sequence). For the CDR3, the DNA is TGTGCCAGCAGTTTAACCCGAGATGAGCAGTTCTTC. Translating it yields CASSLTRDEQFF.

This chain uses TRBV5-5 with TRBJ1-1; 7 bases are a match to TRBD1. The CDR3 runs 15 residues. The V segment lost 5 bases and the J segment 1 base; nucleotides outside the gene matches: 8. Germline V gives CDR1 SGHKS, CDR2 YYEKEE (reference sequence). CDR3 sequence reads: CASRLLTGANTEAFF. CDR3 in DNA: TGTGCCAGCAGACTACTCACAGGGGCGAACACTGAAGCTTTCTTT.

The chain couples TRBV19 to TRBJ2-2; 7 nucleotides agree with TRBD1. Germline CDR1 and CDR2: LNHDA and SQIVND (reference sequence). The CDR3 covers 15 residues. With V trimmed by 4 bases and J by 4 bases, 6 bases remained unmatched. The CDR3 region has the DNA TGTGCCAGTAGTACCCGACAGGGAAGCACCGGGGAGCTGTTTTTT. It translates to CASSTRQGSTGELFF.

The chain is built from TRBV5-1 and TRBJ2-3, with D perhaps matching TRBD1 (5 bases). CDR1 is SGHRS and CDR2 is YFSETQ in the germline V gene. V lost 3 bases to trimming and J lost 2 bases, with 10 bases between them. There are 14 residues in the CDR3. The CDR3 sequence: CASSYYGATDTQYF. In nucleotides, the CDR3 is TGCGCCAGCAGCTATTATGGGGCCACAGATACGCAGTATTTT.

The V gene is TRBV7-8, the J gene TRBJ1-2, with unresolved D. The CDR3 sequence is 13 residues long. V was trimmed by 3 bases and J by 2 bases, leaving 7 bases between them. Germline loops: CDR1 SGHVS, CDR2 FQNEAQ. CDR3 loop: CASSLTENYGYTF. CDR3 DNA sequence: TGTGCCAGCAGCTTGACTGAGAACTATGGCTACACCTTC. Full variable domain (remainder filled in from reference TRBV7-8 and TRBJ1-2): GAGVSQSPRYKVAKRGQDVALRCDPISGHVSLFWYQQALGQGPEFLTYFQNEAQLDKSGLPSDRFFAERPEGSVSTLKIQRTQQEDSAVYLCASSLTENYGYTFGSGTRLTVV.

The chain is built from TRBV6-5 and TRBJ2-2; D is undetermined. The germline gives CDR1 MNHEY, CDR2 SVGAGI. CDR3 length: 13 amino acids. V was trimmed by 11 bases and J by 0 bases, leaving 10 bases between them. The CDR3 sequence: CAVRVTNTGELFF. CDR3 in DNA: TGTGCCGTAAGAGTAACGAACACCGGGGAGCTGTTTTTT.

This clone has just one count. The V call is TRBV27, the J call TRBJ1-2, with 7 bases fitting TRBD1. Germline V gene sequence: CDR1 MNHEY, CDR2 SMNVEV (reference sequence). This CDR3 is 15 amino acids long. Trimming at V came to 6 bases and at J to 2 bases, leaving 9 bases not matched to a gene. This CDR3 reads CASRLQGRRNYGYTF. Written as DNA, the CDR3 is TGTGCCAGCAGGTTACAGGGGAGAAGAAACTATGGCTACACCTTC.

The chain uses TRBV18 and TRBJ2-5; D is undetermined. The CDR3 is made up of 12 amino acids. Trimming stripped 5 bases from V and 6 bases from J, with 10 bases between. Germline lookup yields CDR1 KGHSH and CDR2 LQKENI. DNA for the CDR3: TGTGCCAGCTCAACAGACCGAAAGACCCAGTACTTC. Translating gives CASSTDRKTQYF.

This clone was seen only once. The chain combines TRBV2 with TRBJ2-3, with D tentatively TRBD2 (6 bases). CDR1 is SNHLY, CDR2 FYNNEI, per germline. The CDR3 is made up of 17 amino acids. V gave up 2 bases and J gave up 6 bases, with 21 bases separating them. CDR3 in DNA: TGTGCCAGCAGTGAACGGGTGAGCGGGTTCACGCGGGATACGCAGTATTTT. The encoded protein is CASSERVSGFTRDTQYF.

The rearrangement uses TRBV18 and TRBJ2-7, with 10 nucleotides matching TRBD2. The CDR3 is 17 amino acids. Germline V gene sequence: CDR1 KGHSH, CDR2 LQKENI. The junction had 12 bases not matched to a gene; V was cut back by 4 bases and J by 3 bases. CDR3 sequence (DNA): TGTGCCAGCTCACTCTTGCCGCTAGCGGGAGAGATCTACGAGCAGTACTTC. This gives the protein CASSLLPLAGEIYEQYF.

V and J are TRBV2 and TRBJ2-2; TRBD2 is a possible D gene (5 bases). There are 14 residues in the CDR3. The V gene's germline CDR1 is SNHLY and CDR2 FYNNEI. Trimming removed 2 bases at V and 4 bases at J, with 8 bases between. The CDR3 DNA sequence: TGTGCCAGCAGTGAACGGCTAGCCACCGGGGAGCTGTTTTTT. Translation gives CASSERLATGELFF.

The CDR3 spells CAIRIRDSKNEQFF. The CDR3 DNA is TGTGCCATCAGGATCCGGGACAGTAAGAATGAGCAGTTCTTC. The J gene is TRBJ2-1, the V gene TRBV10-3, with TRBD1 identical over 7 bases. The CDR3 has 14 amino acids. CDR1 is ENHRY, CDR2 SYGVKD, per germline. V trimming: 6 bases; J trimming: 7 bases; junction bases outside the gene matches: 9.

This clone has just a few counts. The V gene is TRBV4-2, the J gene TRBJ2-2, with a tentative D call TRBD2 (6 bases). Germline V gives CDR1 LGHNA, CDR2 YNFKEQ. V was trimmed by 0 bases and J by 5 bases, leaving 13 bases between them. This CDR3 contains 16 residues. The CDR3 region has the DNA TGTGCCAGCAGCCAAGAGTGGAGGGTGGGGACCGGGGAGCTGTTTTTT. This sequence encodes CASSQEWRVGTGELFF.

The gene calls are TRBV6-1 and TRBJ1-1, with a possible D match to TRBD1 (5 bases). The CDR3 sequence is 13 residues long. V was clipped by 8 bases and J by 4 bases, with 14 bases between them. The germline gives CDR1 MNHNS, CDR2 SASEGT. The CDR3 spells CASRGGVVTEAFF. The CDR3 DNA reads as TGTGCCAGCCGGGGGGGGGTCGTCACTGAAGCTTTCTTT.

V gene TRBV4-1 combines with J gene TRBJ2-1; D might be TRBD2 (5 bases). Germline assignment: CDR1 MGHRA and CDR2 YSYEKL. This CDR3 is 17 amino acids long. V was shortened by 1 base and J by 9 bases, with 22 bases between the two germline ends. CDR3: CASSQVVSLRSRGEQFF. CDR3 DNA: TGCGCCAGCAGCCAAGTAGTTAGTCTGAGGTCCCGGGGTGAGCAGTTCTTC.

The V call is TRBV10-3, the J call TRBJ1-1; TRBD1 might be the D (5 bases). Germline CDR1 is ENHRY and CDR2 is SYGVKD. The CDR3 consists of 13 residues. With 6 bases removed from V and 7 bases from J, the gap between germline ends came to 15 bases. Here the CDR3 reads CAIRRDSSLEAFF. In DNA form, the CDR3 reads TGTGCCATCAGGCGAGACAGCAGCCTTGAAGCTTTCTTT.

Note on this clone: This sample also contains other DNA sequences that code for the same CDR3. The genes are TRBV7-2 and TRBJ1-5; D gene unclear. The V end lost 1 base, the J end lost 2 bases, and 12 bases lay between the germline ends. CDR3 length: 16 amino acids. CDR1 is SGHTA, CDR2 FQGNSA, per germline. CDR3 nucleotide sequence: TGTGCCAGCAGCTTAGTCTCGGGAGTCGGCAATCAGCCCCAGCATTTT. It encodes CASSLVSGVGNQPQHF.

The V and J genes are TRBV27 and TRBJ2-3; the D is unclear. The CDR3 consists of 15 residues. The ends were cut back, 10 bases at V and 0 bases at J, with 17 bases in the middle. Germline CDR1 is MNHEY and CDR2 is SMNVEV (reference sequence). The CDR3 DNA sequence: TGTGCCACCGTCCCACTCCGGAGTAGCACAGATACGCAGTATTTT. This gives the protein CATVPLRSSTDTQYF.

The sample holds one count of this clone. The genes are TRBV7-3 and TRBJ1-3; D not certain. Per the germline V gene, CDR1 is SGHTA and CDR2 is FQGTGA. The CDR3 totals 16 residues. The germline V and J ends were trimmed by 2 bases and 0 bases, with 11 bases remaining between them. CDR3 amino acids: CASSLLGTGSGNTIYF. In DNA, the CDR3 is TGTGCCAGCAGCTTACTTGGTACCGGCTCTGGAAACACCATATATTTT.

The chain has TRBV6-5 and TRBJ2-3; 7 bases map to TRBD2. CDR1 is MNHEY and CDR2 is SVGAGI in the germline V gene. The CDR3 consists of 15 residues. V trimming: 4 bases; J trimming: 0 bases; junction bases outside the gene matches: 4. The CDR3 bases are TGTGCCAGCAGTTGGGGCGGGGGAAGCACAGATACGCAGTATTTT. It encodes CASSWGGGSTDTQYF.

The DNA of the CDR3 is TGTGCTAGTGGTTTGGACCGGGACAAAACGGGTATCCGCACAGATACGCAGTATTTT. Protein product: CASGLDRDKTGIRTDTQYF. The chain is built from TRBV12-5 and TRBJ2-3; tentative D call: TRBD1 (6 bases). This CDR3 has 19 residues. Germline CDR1 is LGHNT and CDR2 is FRNRAP. V lost 1 base, J lost 1 base, and 21 bases lay in between.